The source of this T cell receptor (beta chain) is a study of T cells in Graves' hyperthyroidism and ophthalmopathy (dated by TCRdb to the late 2010s). General notes on the study: Peripheral blood was sampled at the time of initial diagnosis, prior to any treatment. Prospective prediction of ophthalmopathy was tested in an independent validation cohort of about 19 hyperthyroidism patients and 15 to 17 patients who later progressed to ophthalmopathy. The study also compared thyroid tissue and blood T-cell repertoires from several Graves' hyperthyroidism patients. Once sampling was done, hyperthyroidism patients were given methimazole at a starting dose of 30 mg daily, whereas ophthalmopathy patients were given high-dose intravenous methylprednisolone. TCR V-J signatures able to tell the groups apart were searched for in a discovery cohort of approximately 95 patients, of whom under 45 had Graves' ophthalmopathy and 57 had stable Graves' hyperthyroidism. The 85 to 100 discovery patients were divided at random into training and test sets in a 7:3 ratio. TCR Vbeta CDR3 sequencing of roughly 140 peripheral blood samples (roughly 41 ophthalmopathy, some 75 hyperthyroidism and roughly 17 progressor patients) is reported in the paper.

Comments on this clonotype: Its antigen remains undetermined. No much larger clonotype is one base removed from it; base qualities were not supplied.

The TCR beta CDR3 regions were amplified from the RNA transcripts. The TCR CDR3 was subjected to a first round of RT-PCR using the HTBI primer set and the Qiagen OneStep RT-PCR kit. The libraries were constructed in a second round of multiplex PCR and then size-selected and purified. The libraries were sequenced on an Illumina HiSeq2000 using paired-end 100 bp reads. The original pipeline was this. SOAPnuke was used to process the raw data, throwing out any read that contained adapters or uncalled bases, had a mean Phred below 15, or lacked an exact constant-primer or identifier match. COPE v1.2.5 was used to merge the high-quality paired reads, and each unique nucleotide sequence was defined as a clonotype. MiTCR v1.1 was used to align the clonotypes against IMGT TRBV, TRBD and TRBJ reference segments. The analysis was restricted to V-J combinations with a frequency above 0.0001, which together covered 98% to 99.2% of the repertoires. A TCS score was defined as the ratio of F50 (clonal expansion) to E x V (chaos), with BLOSUM62-based TCRdist applied between CDR3 peptides within each V-J. Welch's t-statistics and random forest reduced 500 to 650 V-J features to under 15, which were used in a naive Bayes classifier (R e1071). The raw public reads went through TCRdb reprocessing: fastp at Q25, MiXCR clone calling, in-frame beta chains kept. All rows with the same CDR3 protein become a single entry with the most common DNA and genes. The authors' filters were not applied to this entry. Counted in this sample were hundreds of thousands of distinct CDR3 sequences; roughly 15% of them appeared once. The ten largest clones represent about 12% of the sample.

The junction shows trimming of 6 bases on V and 8 bases on J, plus 16 bases between the germline ends. From its cysteine to its phenylalanine, the CDR3 spans 14 amino acids. The sequence is cut down to CDR3 DNA, 42 bases in frame from base 1. From a lookup of the germline V gene (reference sequence), CDR1 and CDR2 are SGHAT and FQDESV. Ophthalmopathy patients had moderately to severely active disease, Clinical Activity Score of at least 3, NOSPECS grade of at least 4, and duration under 3 months. Any patient with an uncontrolled infection, another autoimmune disease, pregnancy or lactation was excluded. Diagnoses relied on clinical symptoms, serum thyroxine and TRAb, thyroid ultrasound and orbital computed tomography. PBMCs were isolated from approximately 10 ml of fresh peripheral blood by Ficoll-Paque density gradient centrifugation. Total RNA was extracted with Trizol reagent, and quality was checked on an Agilent 2100 Bioanalyzer.

Paper-wide results and their limitations: Most expanded thyroid clonotypes (frequency above 0.001) were also detected in blood, a finding suggesting that blood repertoires may reflect thyroid immune responses. Sample size was not statistically predetermined, and investigators were not blinded to group allocation. A model built on a 13 V-J signature distinguished ophthalmopathy from stable hyperthyroidism, reaching around 87% sensitivity and about 81% specificity in cross-validation and 80%/75% in testing. In validation, progression to ophthalmopathy was predicted by the model with 70.59% sensitivity and just over 72% specificity, a median of approximately 6.5 months before onset.

Sample: blood. The clonotype was recovered from a woman aged 45-59 years with Graves' ophthalmopathy. The chain couples TRBV11-1 to TRBJ1-4, with an unclear D gene assignment. The encoded CDR3 is CASSLDISKEKLFF. The DNA sequence is given as TGTGCCAGCAGTCTTGACATCTCCAAAGAAAAACTGTTTTTT.